This TCR beta chain was recorded in a study of cytomegalovirus exposure and HLA in healthy donors. Study-wide context: T cells numbering around 180 million yielded 90 million to 140 million unique TCR beta sequences in an earlier analysis. The study placed around 80% of its 398 genotyped donors in the Caucasian-associated ancestry cluster. Findings and caveats of the study: Sequencing depth across donors, presence/absence analyses assumed, was roughly uniform. It was likely that a cluster of highly shared sequence variants was a sequencing artifact.

V lost 2 bases and J lost 5, with 10 bases in between. The length of the CDR3 is 13 residues. Germline V gene data show CDR1 as SGHRS and CDR2 as YFSETQ. Of note for this clone: The target antigen is unknown.

PCR used 60 Vbeta primers and 13 Jbeta primers. Sequencing was performed with immunoSEQ multiplex PCR; in TCRdb, only in-frame clones are kept and a portion is missing. The sample consists of roughly 200,000 clones, around 80% of them appearing once. Specimen: PBMCs. This clonotype was sampled from a woman aged 55-70 years in good health and CMV-seropositive. The chain employs TRBV5-1 and TRBJ2-5; perhaps TRBD1 as D (5 bases). This CDR3 reads CASSFQGSETQYF. The CDR3, as DNA: TGCGCCAGCAGCTTTCAGGGATCCGAGACCCAGTACTTC.